These 18 T cell receptor beta chains were all obtained from the same sample, sequenced in a study of response to subunit inactivated influenza vaccine. One entry per CDR3 protein, called by TCRdb with MiXCR from the RT-PCR reads. Counted here are 450,000 to 500,000 distinct CDR3 sequences, approximately 11% occurring once; the ten biggest clones make up 12%. The input for sequencing was PBMCs from blood, taken about 40 days after vaccination. The receptors were gathered from a man in his fifties who received an inactivated influenza vaccine.

This clonotype has only one observation. This may be a read error, as it is one base from a much larger clone. The V gene is TRBV12-3 or TRBV12-4, the J gene TRBJ2-1; perhaps TRBD2 as D (6 bases). The CDR3 runs to 12 residues. V was cut by 6 bases and J by 9 bases, with 12 bases left in between. The CDR3 DNA reads as TGTGCCAGCAGGTTGATGGGAGGTGAGCAGTTCTTC. It encodes CASRLMGGEQFF.

This clonotype came up many times. The V and J genes are TRBV5-1 and TRBJ2-1, with 9 nucleotides matching TRBD1. Germline trimming cut 3 bases from V and 5 bases from J; bases unmatched to any gene: 6. From germline, CDR1 is SGHRS and CDR2 YFSETQ. The CDR3 spans 15 residues. The CDR3 is CASSWAQGANNEQFF. In DNA form, the CDR3 reads TGCGCCAGCAGCTGGGCACAGGGGGCCAACAATGAGCAGTTCTTC.

This clonotype was recorded at least ten times. The chain carries TRBV6-2 or TRBV6-3 and TRBJ2-5; no firm D call. The CDR3 spans 19 residues. V gave up 0 bases and J gave up 4 bases, with 24 bases separating them. Germline assignment: CDR1 MNHEY and CDR2 SVGEGT. The CDR3 DNA is TGTGCCAGCAGTTACTCGACTGGGCCACCCCAATATTCAAGAGAGACCCAGTACTTC. It specifies CASSYSTGPPQYSRETQYF.

This clonotype was detected ten times or more. The chain employs TRBV12-3 or TRBV12-4 and TRBJ2-5, with D perhaps TRBD1 (5 bases). This CDR3 has 15 residues. Trimming cost V 3 bases and J 7 bases, with 18 bases left between them. CDR3 nucleotides: TGTGCCAGCAGTTTTTTCGCACCGGACAAAGGGACCCAGTACTTC. Protein sequence: CASSFFAPDKGTQYF.

The chain recombines TRBV7-2 with TRBJ2-2; D is undetermined. V was trimmed by 1 base and J by 5 bases, leaving 8 bases between them. In germline, CDR1 is SGHTA, CDR2 FQGNSA. This CDR3 has 14 amino acids. The CDR3 protein is CASSLGFQTGELFF. The CDR3 DNA sequence: TGTGCCAGCAGCTTAGGGTTCCAGACCGGGGAGCTGTTTTTT.

The sample holds many counts of this clonotype. The rearrangement joins TRBV29-1 to TRBJ2-2, with 8 bases matching TRBD1. This CDR3 is built from 16 residues. With 2 bases clipped from V and 1 base from J, the junction kept 6 bases outside the gene matches. CDR1 is SQVTM and CDR2 is ANQGSEA in the germline V gene. The CDR3 region is CSVEKRGTGNTGELFF. CDR3 nucleotide sequence: TGCAGCGTTGAAAAAAGAGGGACAGGGAACACCGGGGAGCTGTTTTTT.

This clonotype was seen a handful of times. This chain joins TRBV11-2 and TRBJ2-2; TRBD2 matches at 9 bases. The V gene end was trimmed by 4 bases and the J gene end by 5 bases; junction bases not matched to a gene: 14. CDR1 is SGHAT, CDR2 FQNNGV, per germline. The CDR3 length is 18 residues. In DNA, the CDR3 is TGTGCCAGCAGCTCTATTAGCGGGAGACGGTTAGGTACCGGGGAGCTGTTTTTT. The encoded protein is CASSSISGRRLGTGELFF.

There are a few counts of this clonotype. V and J are TRBV20-1 and TRBJ1-5; the D gene is possibly TRBD1 (5 bases). V was shortened by 6 bases and J by 6 bases, with 18 bases between the two germline ends. This CDR3 comprises 14 residues. Germline V lookup: CDR1 DFQATT, CDR2 SNEGSKA (reference sequence). The CDR3 sequence is CSALWGVGSQPQHF. In DNA, the CDR3 is TGCAGTGCCCTTTGGGGGGTGGGCAGTCAGCCCCAGCATTTT.

This clonotype was seen ten or more times. In DNA, the CDR3 is TGCGCCAGCAGCTTGGTAGACCCCACGTCGGATACGCAGTATTTT. The encoded protein is CASSLVDPTSDTQYF. The gene calls are TRBV5-1 and TRBJ2-3; D is unclear. Trimming stripped 0 bases from V and 6 bases from J, with 14 bases between. The CDR3 is 15 amino acids. From germline, CDR1 is SGHRS and CDR2 YFSETQ.

V is TRBV10-3 and J is TRBJ2-5, with 9 bases identical to TRBD1. The length of the CDR3 is 16 residues. Germline V CDR1 and CDR2: ENHRY, SYGVKD. V shed 3 bases and J 5 bases; nucleotides not matched to a gene: 10. As DNA, the CDR3 is TGTGCCATCAGTGATAGGGTACAGGGGGCTTGGGAGACCCAGTACTTC. Translating gives CAISDRVQGAWETQYF.

This clonotype was picked up a small number of times. The V and J genes are TRBV20-1 and TRBJ1-3; D is perhaps TRBD1 (5 bases). The CDR3 sequence is 14 residues long. The germline V and J ends were trimmed by 5 bases and 0 bases, with 11 bases remaining between them. Germline V CDR1 and CDR2: DFQATT, SNEGSKA (reference sequence). The CDR3 bases are TGCAGTGCTCCCGTCGGGGGCTCTGGAAACACCATATATTTT. It is translated as CSAPVGGSGNTIYF.

This clonotype showed up just a few times. The rearrangement joins TRBV7-9 to TRBJ2-5, with 7 bases fitting TRBD1. This CDR3 has 14 residues. The junction had 12 bases not matched to a gene; V was cut back by 7 bases and J by 7 bases. The germline V gene encodes CDR1 SEHNR and CDR2 FQNEAQ (reference sequence). The CDR3 here is CASTTAETGRTQYF. The CDR3 nucleotides read TGTGCCAGCACCACGGCGGAGACAGGGAGGACCCAGTACTTC.

This clonotype was picked up a small number of times. The rearrangement uses TRBV7-2 and TRBJ2-7; tentative D call: TRBD2 (6 bases). V was trimmed by 1 base and J by 2 bases, leaving 12 bases between them. The CDR3 has 15 amino acids. CDR1 and CDR2 from the germline V gene are SGHTA and FQGNSA. CDR3 DNA sequence: TGTGCCAGCAGCTTAGTGGAGGGGTCGACCTACGAGCAGTACTTC. This encodes CASSLVEGSTYEQYF.

This clonotype appeared many times. The chain joins TRBV6-5 to TRBJ2-7; D gene unclear. From germline, CDR1 is MNHEY and CDR2 SVGAGI. This CDR3 region has 13 residues. V lost 2 bases and J 2 bases, leaving 7 bases between the germline ends. The CDR3 sequence: CASSYNAAYEQYF. CDR3 sequence (DNA): TGTGCCAGCAGTTACAATGCAGCCTACGAGCAGTACTTC.

In its sample, this clonotype was seen a few times. J is TRBJ2-3 and V is TRBV20-1, with 8 positions matching TRBD1. This CDR3 is 17 amino acids long. The J segment lost 4 bases and the V segment lost 5 bases, leaving 17 bases of the junction unmatched. Germline V gene sequence: CDR1 DFQATT, CDR2 SNEGSKA (reference sequence). The CDR3 coding sequence is TGCAGTGCTGGGGCCAGGACAGGGCAATTAGGTGCAGATACGCAGTATTTT. Protein product: CSAGARTGQLGADTQYF.

This clonotype came up a few times. The V and J genes are TRBV2 and TRBJ1-6; the D gene is possibly TRBD1 (6 bases). Germline V gene lookup returns CDR1 SNHLY and CDR2 FYNNEI. The CDR3 is 13 amino acids. V was cut by 7 bases and J by 12 bases, with 16 bases left in between. CDR3 in amino acids: CASKRGTKQPLHF. The CDR3 DNA reads as TGTGCCAGCAAGAGGGGGACCAAACAACCCCTCCACTTT. Using reference TRBV2 and TRBJ1-6 for the parts outside the CDR3, the full variable domain is EPEVTQTPSHQVTQMGQEVILRCVPISNHLYFYWYRQILGQKVEFLVSFYNNEISEKSEIFDDQFSVERPDGSNFTLKIRSTKLEDSAMYFCASKRGTKQPLHFGNGTRLTVT.

This chain links TRBV10-3 with TRBJ2-7; 7 bases line up with TRBD1. CDR1 ENHRY and CDR2 SYGVKD come from the germline V gene. CDR3 length: 15 amino acids. The ends lost 4 bases at V and 2 bases at J; junction bases unmatched: 8. The CDR3 nucleotides read TGTGCCATCAGTGGGACAGGTGGTGGGGCCTACGAGCAGTACTTC. This translates into CAISGTGGGAYEQYF.

This clonotype was found many times. J is TRBJ2-3 and V is TRBV7-8; D gene unclear. Germline V gene data show CDR1 as SGHVS and CDR2 as FQNEAQ. V was trimmed by 5 bases and J by 11 bases, leaving 20 bases between them. This CDR3 region has 14 residues. The CDR3 DNA reads TGTGCCAGCAGCCCTTATGTGGGCGCAAACGGGCAGTATTTT. This translates into CASSPYVGANGQYF.